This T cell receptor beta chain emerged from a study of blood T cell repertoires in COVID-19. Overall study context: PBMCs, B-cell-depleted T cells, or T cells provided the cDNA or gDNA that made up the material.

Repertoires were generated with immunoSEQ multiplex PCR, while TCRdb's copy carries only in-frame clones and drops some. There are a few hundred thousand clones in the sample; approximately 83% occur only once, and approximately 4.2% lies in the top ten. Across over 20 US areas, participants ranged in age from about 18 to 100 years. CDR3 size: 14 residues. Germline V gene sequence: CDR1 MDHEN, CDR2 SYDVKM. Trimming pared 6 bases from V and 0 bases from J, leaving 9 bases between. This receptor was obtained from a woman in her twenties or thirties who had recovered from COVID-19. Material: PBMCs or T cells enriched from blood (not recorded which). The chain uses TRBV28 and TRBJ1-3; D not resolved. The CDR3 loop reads CASSVFYSGNTIYF. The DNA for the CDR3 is TGTGCCAGCAGCGTCTTCTACTCTGGAAACACCATATATTTT.